This entry features one T cell receptor beta chain sequence. The antigen it binds to is not known. One base away there is no much larger clone; base qualities are not given. Participants in the prospective study were enrolled through a virtual design, were aged about 18 to 100 years, and lived in roughly 24 United States geographic areas. In the prospective study, cohorts were assigned on the basis of participant-reported clinical history obtained from a screening survey and a study questionnaire. Recovered participants in ImmuneRACE Cohort 3 were defined as having two consecutive negative NP/OP PCR tests, clearance from a healthcare professional, or resolution of symptoms. Mobile phlebotomists in the prospective study collected whole blood, serum and a nasopharyngeal or oropharyngeal swab from every participant. Prospective study participants could optionally give additional blood draws and questionnaires over a roughly 2-month period. Blood samples from the prospective study were shipped frozen or at room temperature prior to DNA extraction.

There are 15 amino acids in the CDR3, from cysteine to phenylalanine inclusive. The DNA shown is the 45-base CDR3, in frame from base 1. The germline V gene supplies CDR1 SGDLS and CDR2 YYNGEE. The junction carries 16 bases between V and J, which are trimmed by 0 bases and 6 bases respectively. This entry comes from a study of blood T cell repertoires in COVID-19 (dated by TCRdb to the early 2020s). Turning to the overall study: Samples covering the acute and convalescent phases of COVID-19 were provided by collaborators in the United States, Italy and Spain. Sample metadata almost always included a de-identified subject ID, COVID-19 status, age in years and sex. The material from the prospective study consisted of cDNA or gDNA derived from T cells, B-cell-depleted T cells, or PBMCs. Where available, HLA class I and class II types were taken from metadata supplied by the sample provider and were not determined by assay-based typing. Subjects who had been exposed to COVID-19, were actively infected with it, or had recovered from it provided the deeply sampled blood TCRbeta repertoires that made up the dataset. Samples were obtained from the ongoing ImmuneRACE study (first 160 participants) and from about 1,300 subjects provided by 6 global collaborators. A freely available public database, intended as a resource for researchers studying the immune response to SARS-CoV-2, is where the repertoires were released. Beyond this particular receptor, the publication reports: The quantity of clinical and demographic metadata differed by source and by participant and was supplied without curation.

TCRbeta CDR3 regions were amplified from genomic DNA using the immunoSEQ Assay, a bias-controlled multiplex PCR. The paper's processing steps were these. Within the assay, amplification of reference gene primers was used to estimate how many nucleated cells each sample contained. To quantify the absolute abundance of each unique TCRbeta CDR3 rearrangement, sequence reads were collapsed and filtered. For each sample, productive Simpson clonality was calculated as the square root of Simpson's diversity index over productive rearrangements. TCRdb re-hosts the immuneACCESS table, in-frame sequences only. Its copies lack some clones; in the studies checked, an unresolved V gene accounts for under half of them, and the cause for the rest is not known. The DNA was the basis for D and trimming; V, J and clone size are from that table. The sample table contains around 330,000 clones; only one count was recorded for over 75% of them. The top ten clones comprise around a tenth of the sample.

The sequence was collected from a woman in her thirties or forties who had recovered from COVID-19. The sample was PBMCs or T cells enriched from blood (not recorded which). Recombination joined TRBV9 with TRBJ2-7; the D segment could be TRBD2, given 5 matching bases. The CDR3 protein: CASSVDSSLLGEQYF. The nucleotide sequence is given as TGTGCCAGCAGCGTAGATTCTAGCTTGTTGGGCGAGCAGTACTTC.